This note documents a single TCR beta chain sequence. CDR1 is SNHLY and CDR2 is FYNNEI in the germline V gene. The length of the CDR3 is 16 residues. Trimming took off 5 bases at V and 0 bases at J, with 14 bases between the two ends. MiXCR was run by TCRdb on the 5' RACE reads, yielding one entry per CDR3 protein. The sample has 310,000 or so distinct CDR3 sequences, around 20% seen once; the top ten hold roughly 7.4%. The record originates from a study of CD8 T cells in ankylosing spondylitis. Sample: blood, either unsorted or a sorted T cell fraction (not recorded which). The TCR was taken from a male donor with ankylosing spondylitis or in good health (not recorded which). The chain couples TRBV2 to TRBJ1-3; TRBD1 might be the D (6 bases). The CDR3 here is CASSQTDRSSGNTIYF. CDR3 sequence (DNA): TGTGCCAGCAGTCAGACAGACAGGAGCTCTGGAAACACCATATATTTT.